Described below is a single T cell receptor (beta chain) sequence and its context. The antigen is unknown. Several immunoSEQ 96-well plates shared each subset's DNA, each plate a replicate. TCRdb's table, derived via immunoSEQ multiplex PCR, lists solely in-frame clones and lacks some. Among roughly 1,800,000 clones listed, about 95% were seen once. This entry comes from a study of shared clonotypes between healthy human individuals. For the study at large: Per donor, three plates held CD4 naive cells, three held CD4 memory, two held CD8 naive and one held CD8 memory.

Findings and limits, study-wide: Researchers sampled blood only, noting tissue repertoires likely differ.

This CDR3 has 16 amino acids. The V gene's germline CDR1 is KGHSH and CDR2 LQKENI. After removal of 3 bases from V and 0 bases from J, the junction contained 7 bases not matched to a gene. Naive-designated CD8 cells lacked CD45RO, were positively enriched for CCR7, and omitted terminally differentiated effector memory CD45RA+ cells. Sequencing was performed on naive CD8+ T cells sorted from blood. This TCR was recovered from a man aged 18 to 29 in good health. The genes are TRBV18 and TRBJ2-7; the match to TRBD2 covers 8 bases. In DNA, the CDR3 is TGTGCCAGCTCACCGGTCGTAGCGGGGTTCTCCTACGAGCAGTACTTC. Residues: CASSPVVAGFSYEQYF.